This is a list of T cell receptor beta chains from one sample in a study of shared clonotypes between healthy human individuals. Some clones are missing from TCRdb's copy, which holds only in-frame ones; the method was immunoSEQ multiplex PCR. This sample has around 700,000 clones, with approximately 74% found just once. The sample was memory CD4+ T cells sorted from blood. These receptors originate from a woman aged 25 to 39 in good health. Each CDR3 is given with its conserved first and last residue. Each record gives: clone size, V gene, D gene, CDR3 protein. D genes are given only for firm matches. Size values are once, few and many counts, or a class for expanded clones, and some rows have none.

NA,TRBV4-2,TRBD1,CASSLGTGLLNTEAFF
few,TRBV25-1,TRBD2,CASSPGTREEETQYF
NA,TRBV5-1,NA,CASTLAVLGTDTQYF
NA,TRBV19,NA,CASSGLDEQFF
NA,TRBV10-3,TRBD2,CAISGISGSRGTDTQYF
few,TRBV18,TRBD1,CASSPRQGTYEQYF
NA,TRBV28,NA,CASRPLTYPIQYF
NA,TRBV6-1,NA,CASSEAAGEEEKLFF
NA,TRBV7-9,NA,CASSLASGVSYEQYF
NA,TRBV7-2,TRBD2,CASSWGTRGIQETQYF